The 14 T cell receptor beta chains below come from one sample, sequenced in a study of breast tumors, draining lymph nodes, adjacent tissues. Breast cancer patients provided tissue from their axillary draining lymph nodes. TCRdb re-called the multiplex PCR reads with MiXCR, one entry per CDR3 protein. This sample has approximately 210,000 distinct CDR3 sequences; about 34% occur once, and the top ten carry approximately 3.3%. Material for sequencing was axillary lymph node tissue. The receptor source for this set is a female donor with breast cancer. Some clones in this sample may be carry-over from other donors' samples.

This clonotype was recorded at least ten times. The J gene is TRBJ1-5, the V gene TRBV2; tentatively, D is TRBD1 (6 bases). CDR3 size: 12 residues. The germline V and J ends were trimmed by 5 bases and 6 bases, with 8 bases remaining between them. The germline V gene encodes CDR1 SNHLY and CDR2 FYNNEI. The CDR3 spells CASSIQGQPQHF. DNA for the CDR3: TGTGCCAGCAGTATACAGGGTCAGCCCCAGCATTTT.

The rearrangement links TRBV2 to TRBJ2-7, with 12 bases identical to TRBD1. Trimming took 6 bases from V and 6 from J; bases not matched to a gene: 12. Germline V gene data show CDR1 as SNHLY and CDR2 as FYNNEI. This CDR3 region has 16 residues. Here the CDR3 reads CASRLPGQGAGGEQYF. The CDR3 coding sequence is TGTGCCAGCAGACTCCCGGGACAGGGGGCTGGAGGCGAGCAGTACTTC. Drawing the rest from reference TRBV2 and TRBJ2-7, the complete variable domain is EPEVTQTPSHQVTQMGQEVILRCVPISNHLYFYWYRQILGQKVEFLVSFYNNEISEKSEIFDDQFSVERPDGSNFTLKIRSTKLEDSAMYFCASRLPGQGAGGEQYFGPGTRLTVT.

The V call is TRBV28, the J call TRBJ1-2; D unresolved. The CDR3 consists of 12 residues. The germline V gene encodes CDR1 MDHEN and CDR2 SYDVKM. The V end was cut by 7 bases, the J end by 1 base, with 7 bases between. The DNA for the CDR3 is TGTGCCAGCAAGCTACTTAACTATGGCTACACCTTC. Translating gives CASKLLNYGYTF.

The sample holds many counts of this clonotype. V is TRBV20-1 and J is TRBJ1-6; D is possibly TRBD1 (5 bases). V was cut by 0 bases and J by 6 bases, with 21 bases left in between. In germline, CDR1 is DFQATT, CDR2 SNEGSKA (reference sequence). The CDR3 totals 18 residues. Written as DNA, the CDR3 is TGCAGTGCTAGAGATCAACGTTTCTACCGGGACGGTAATTCACCCCTCCACTTT. Residues: CSARDQRFYRDGNSPLHF.

A single count supports this clonotype. The chain uses TRBV5-1 and TRBJ1-2; maybe TRBD1 (6 bases). Germline CDR1 and CDR2: SGHRS and YFSETQ. The CDR3 has 13 amino acids. The V gene lost 5 bases and the J gene lost 8 bases, with 16 bases spanning the gap. The CDR3 spells CASSTTGQRGYTF. The CDR3 nucleotides read TGCGCCAGCAGTACCACAGGGCAAAGGGGCTACACCTTC.

This clonotype was seen more than once but under ten times. V and J are TRBV6-2 or TRBV6-3 and TRBJ2-3; D gene uncertain. Trimming took 7 bases from V and 6 from J, leaving 14 bases between them. The CDR3 consists of 13 residues. The V gene's germline CDR1 is MNHEY and CDR2 SVGEGT. Here the CDR3 DNA reads TGTGCCAGCACCCTGGAAGTCTACGATACGCAGTATTTT. Protein product: CASTLEVYDTQYF.

The chain uses TRBV11-2 and TRBJ1-1; D is uncertain. CDR1 and CDR2 (germline): SGHAT, FQNNGV. Trimming pared 1 base from V and 2 bases from J, leaving 8 bases between. The CDR3 has 14 amino acids. This CDR3 reads CASSLGPQNTEAFF. Written as DNA, the CDR3 is TGTGCCAGCAGCTTAGGACCACAAAACACTGAAGCTTTCTTT.

This clonotype was found many times. The CDR3 region is CASSPTGTLPYEQYF. DNA of the CDR3: TGTGCCAGCTCACCTACCGGGACACTACCCTACGAGCAGTACTTC. This chain links TRBV18 with TRBJ2-7; D is possibly TRBD1 (6 bases). The CDR3 has 15 amino acids. The germline V and J ends were trimmed by 3 bases and 2 bases, with 14 bases remaining between them. The V gene's germline CDR1 is KGHSH and CDR2 LQKENI.

CDR3 DNA: TGTGCCAGCAGTCGGACAGGGAAGGGTGGCTACACCTTC. Translation: CASSRTGKGGYTF. This sequence joins TRBV6-1 and TRBJ1-2, with TRBD1 identical over 8 bases. In germline, CDR1 is MNHNS, CDR2 SASEGT. V trimming: 5 bases; J trimming: 7 bases; junction bases outside the gene matches: 6. The CDR3 totals 13 residues.

This chain links TRBV6-1 with TRBJ1-2; 7 positions match TRBD1. This CDR3 spans 13 amino acids. The V gene end was trimmed by 7 bases and the J gene end by 9 bases; junction bases not matched to a gene: 11. CDR1 and CDR2 from the germline V gene are MNHNS and SASEGT. CDR3: CASTLGTEPRYTF. The CDR3, as DNA: TGTGCCAGCACCCTCGGGACAGAGCCGCGCTACACCTTC.

This sequence joins TRBV6-6 and TRBJ1-4; possible D gene TRBD1, 5 bases. The CDR3 consists of 15 residues. Trimming took off 5 bases at V and 5 bases at J, with 15 bases between the two ends. Germline V gives CDR1 MNHNY, CDR2 SVGAGI (reference sequence). CDR3 amino acids: CASSEYWDLNEKLFF. As DNA, the CDR3 is TGTGCCAGCAGTGAATATTGGGACCTAAATGAAAAACTGTTTTTT.

In regard to this clonotype: It is unclear where the CDR3 begins or ends on the DNA, so no DNA is shown, and the CDR3 is as TCRdb lists it. The V gene is TRBV7-2, the J gene TRBJ2-5; TRBD1, the table's D call, lacks a check against the DNA. Germline lookup yields CDR1 SGHTA and CDR2 FQGNSA. The length of the CDR3 is 19 amino acids, counting both ends. The CDR3 here is CASSFYICSAGLGPWTQYF.

The chain combines TRBV27 with TRBJ2-5, with a weak D call TRBD1 (6 bases). CDR1 is MNHEY, CDR2 SMNVEV, per germline (reference sequence). This CDR3 comprises 15 residues. The ends were cut back, 3 bases at V and 2 bases at J, with 13 bases in the middle. CDR3 amino acids: CASSFSGTQQETQYF. The CDR3 DNA sequence: TGTGCCAGCAGTTTTTCCGGGACACAGCAAGAGACCCAGTACTTC.

This clonotype was observed at least ten times. This chain links TRBV5-1 with TRBJ2-1; 16 bases agree with TRBD2. V lost 4 bases and J lost 9; bases outside the gene matches: 10. CDR3 size: 17 residues. The germline gives CDR1 SGHRS, CDR2 YFSETQ. This chain's CDR3 is CASSTGTSGRALGEQFF. In DNA, the CDR3 is TGCGCCAGCAGCACCGGGACTAGCGGGAGGGCCCTCGGTGAGCAGTTCTTC.